Described below is a single T cell receptor beta chain sequence and its context. The sample comes from a study of a mutant IDH1 vaccine in newly diagnosed glioma. Background on the study: Radiotherapy, temozolomide, or both had been given previously, and both were given to most.

The CDR3 is 11 residues long. In germline, CDR1 is MNHNS, CDR2 SASEGT. Trimming removed 8 bases from V and 7 bases from J, with 10 bases in between. Assay: immunoSEQ multiplex PCR; the TCRdb copy retains only in-frame clones and omits some. There are tens of thousands of clones in the sample; over 70% occur only once, and roughly 19% lies in the top ten. The time point here: baseline, week 1 (first vaccination visit). Treatment indicated: pre-vaccination baseline after standard-of-care therapy. The astrocytomas were IDH1-mutant, ATRX-negative, and WHO grade 3 or 4. The sample here was PBMCs, taken from a glioma patient treated with radiotherapy, temozolomide or both. This clonotype originated in a man aged 25 to 40 with glioma. The rearrangement joins TRBV6-1 to TRBJ2-3; D unresolved. As DNA, the CDR3 is TGTGCCAGCGAAGACTTCTATACGCAGTATTTT. Translation gives CASEDFYTQYF.